Each of the 21 T cell receptor beta chains below was sequenced from the same sample in a study of control samples from healthy donors and cancer patients. Measured with immunoSEQ multiplex PCR; TCRdb has only the in-frame clones, and not every one. Of about 97,000 clones detected, around nine tenths appear once; the ten largest clones hold about 7.8%. Sequencing was done on a sample of blood. These receptor sequences come from a man aged 25 to 40 in good health.

The chain has TRBV5-8 and TRBJ2-5; possible D gene TRBD2, 7 bases. Germline CDR1 is SGHTS and CDR2 is YDEGEE. CDR3 length: 17 amino acids. The V end was cut by 0 bases, the J end by 4 bases, with 19 bases between. The chain's CDR3 is CASSLGSKIGGRETQYF. For the CDR3, the DNA is TGTGCCAGCAGCTTGGGAAGTAAAATCGGGGGGCGAGAGACCCAGTACTTC. Using reference TRBV5-8 and TRBJ2-5 for the parts outside the CDR3, the full variable domain is EAGVTQSPTHLIKTRGQQATLRCSPISGHTSVYWYQQALGLGLQFLLWYDEGEERNRGNFPPRFSGRQFPNYSSELNVNALELEDSALYLCASSLGSKIGGRETQYFGPGTRLLVL.

This clone has a handful of counts. The chain joins TRBV6-1 to TRBJ1-3; D is undetermined. Germline CDR1 and CDR2: MNHNS and SASEGT. There are 15 residues in the CDR3. Trimming left V 1 base short and J 3 bases short, with 10 bases between. The CDR3 DNA is TGTGCCAGCAGTGAAGTCGGCGGCATTGGAAACACCATATATTTT. It is translated as CASSEVGGIGNTIYF.

Regarding this clone: Relative to the germline gene, one junction end is altered; a read error may explain this. The V gene is TRBV5-1, the J gene TRBJ2-7; D remains unclear. The length of the CDR3 is 14 residues. CDR1 is SGHRS and CDR2 is YFSETQ in the germline V gene. The CDR3 here is CAGSYNDGTYEQYF. The CDR3 bases are TGCGCCGGCAGCTACAACGACGGAACCTACGAGCAGTACTTC.

This clone was detected once. The CDR3 region is CASSRLADSYEQYF. Written as DNA, the CDR3 is TGTGCCAGCAGCCGGCTTGCGGACAGCTACGAGCAGTACTTC. The chain employs TRBV4-2 and TRBJ2-7, with D maybe TRBD1 (6 bases). The germline V gene encodes CDR1 LGHNA and CDR2 YNFKEQ. The CDR3 is 14 residues long. Deletions cut 4 bases from V and 3 bases from J, with 13 bases between.

The chain carries TRBV4-3 and TRBJ2-3, with D unclear. The ends were cut back, 0 bases at V and 5 bases at J, with 15 bases in the middle. CDR3 length equals 16 residues. Germline lookup yields CDR1 LGHNA and CDR2 YSLEER. CDR3 loop: CASSQDLGLDGDTQYF. In DNA, the CDR3 is TGCGCCAGCAGCCAAGATCTAGGCCTAGACGGAGATACGCAGTATTTT.

The chain has TRBV14 and TRBJ1-2; 9 bases line up with TRBD1. The CDR3 covers 14 residues. Germline lookup yields CDR1 SGHDN and CDR2 FVKESK. The junction had 9 bases not matched to a gene; V was cut back by 5 bases and J by 8 bases. The CDR3 sequence is CASSMDRGVVGYTF. As DNA, the CDR3 is TGTGCCAGCAGCATGGACAGGGGCGTGGTAGGCTACACCTTC.

The CDR3 region has the DNA TGTGCCAGCAGCTTGGGTGTCTCCTACAATGAGCAGTTCTTC. Amino acid sequence: CASSLGVSYNEQFF. The chain couples TRBV5-5 to TRBJ2-1; no reliable D call. CDR1 and CDR2 from the germline V gene are SGHKS and YYEKEE (reference sequence). This CDR3 region has 14 residues. Trimming removed 0 bases at V and 0 bases at J, with 4 bases between. The entire variable domain, with the rest obtained from reference TRBV5-5 and TRBJ2-1, is as follows: DAGVTQSPTHLIKTRGQQVTLRCSPISGHKSVSWYQQVLGQGPQFIFQYYEKEERGRGNFPDRFSARQFPNYSSELNVNALLLGDSALYLCASSLGVSYNEQFFGPGTRLTVL.

The V gene is TRBV19, the J gene TRBJ1-5, with D possibly matching TRBD1 (5 bases). CDR1 and CDR2 (germline): LNHDA, SQIVND (reference sequence). Trimming shortened V by 6 bases and J by 0 bases, and 15 bases separated the two germline ends. CDR3 size: 16 residues. CDR3 nucleotides: TGTGCCAGTAGCCTATACGGGGGGTCTAGCAATCAGCCCCAGCATTTT. Protein product: CASSLYGGSSNQPQHF. The whole variable domain, filled in from reference TRBV19 and TRBJ1-5, reads DGGITQSPKYLFRKEGQNVTLSCEQNLNHDAMYWYRQDPGQGLRLIYYSQIVNDFQKGDIAEGYSVSREKKESFPLTVTSAQKNPTAFYLCASSLYGGSSNQPQHFGDGTRLSIL.

The gene calls are TRBV27 and TRBJ2-7, with D perhaps matching TRBD1 or TRBD2 (7 bases each). This CDR3 is 17 amino acids long. Germline V gives CDR1 MNHEY, CDR2 SMNVEV (reference sequence). Trimming removed 2 bases at V and 0 bases at J, with 17 bases between. The CDR3 sequence: CASSLRGGQTFSYEQYF. The CDR3 region has the DNA TGTGCCAGCAGTTTAAGGGGGGGACAGACCTTCTCCTACGAGCAGTACTTC.

On this clone itself: Relative to the germline gene, one junction end is altered; a read error may explain this. The chain is built from TRBV10-3 and TRBJ2-3; D remains ambiguous. The CDR3 has 12 amino acids. The V gene's germline CDR1 is ENHRY and CDR2 SYGVKD. The CDR3 is CAISLIAEKLDF. DNA of the CDR3: TGTGCCATCAGCCTAATAGCCGAAAAGCTGGATTTT.

The chain has TRBV5-1 and TRBJ2-5, with D tentatively TRBD1 or TRBD2 (7 bases each). Trimming removed 3 bases from V and 5 bases from J, with 20 bases in between. Looked up from germline, CDR1 is SGHRS and CDR2 is YFSETQ. The CDR3 sequence is 16 residues long. The CDR3 reads CASSSRQGGLSETQYF. CDR3 nucleotides: TGCGCCAGCAGCTCCAGACAGGGAGGGTTGTCGGAGACCCAGTACTTC.

This clone occurred a few times. The chain combines TRBV5-7 with TRBJ1-5; 8 bases match TRBD1. TRBV5-7 falls under the ORF class, with uncertain function. The junction had 20 bases not matched to a gene; V was cut back by 5 bases and J by 4 bases. CDR3 length: 19 residues. As DNA, the CDR3 is TGTGCCAGCAGTCATAAATGTCCCCCCCTGACAGGGGCTAATCAGCCCCAGCATTTT. Amino acid sequence: CASSHKCPPLTGANQPQHF.

The J gene is TRBJ2-1, the V gene TRBV6-2 or TRBV6-3; 10 bases align to TRBD1. This CDR3 has 15 residues. CDR1 is MNHEY, CDR2 SVGEGT, per germline. Unmatched junction bases numbered 4, after V lost 2 bases and J lost 6 bases. CDR3 sequence reads: CASSYGTGVGNEQFF. As DNA, the CDR3 is TGTGCCAGCAGTTACGGGACAGGGGTGGGCAATGAGCAGTTCTTC.

The V gene is TRBV6-6, the J gene TRBJ2-7; D gene ambiguous. V lost 6 bases to trimming and J lost 1 base, with 10 bases between them. The CDR3 spans 13 residues. The V gene's germline CDR1 is MNHNY and CDR2 SVGAGI (reference sequence). The CDR3 DNA reads as TGTGCCAGCAGGCACACCGGATCCTACGAGCAGTACTTC. Translated: CASRHTGSYEQYF.

The rearrangement joins TRBV11-3 to TRBJ2-6; D remains unclear. In germline, CDR1 is SGHNT, CDR2 YENEEA. The CDR3 runs 15 residues. V was cut by 5 bases and J by 0 bases, with 8 bases left in between. The CDR3 spells CASSKRSSGANVLTF. In nucleotides, the CDR3 is TGTGCCAGCAGCAAAAGGAGCTCTGGGGCCAACGTCCTGACTTTC. The full variable domain, with the rest looked up from reference TRBV11-3 and TRBJ2-6, is EAGVVQSPRYKIIEKKQPVAFWCNPISGHNTLYWYLQNLGQGPELLIRYENEEAVDDSQLPKDRFSAERLKGVDSTLKIQPAELGDSAVYLCASSKRSSGANVLTFGAGSRLTVL.

CDR3 protein: CASSQDRGKETQYF. As DNA, the CDR3 is TGCGCCAGCAGCCAAGACAGGGGCAAGGAGACCCAGTACTTC. The chain carries TRBV4-1 and TRBJ2-5, with D perhaps matching TRBD1 (6 bases). The CDR3 loop spans 14 amino acids. CDR1 MGHRA and CDR2 YSYEKL come from the germline V gene. V was cut by 0 bases and J by 5 bases, with 10 bases left in between.

The chain employs TRBV6-5 and TRBJ1-2; D may be TRBD1 (6 bases). Germline V gives CDR1 MNHEY, CDR2 SVGAGI. Trimming removed 9 bases from V and 5 bases from J, with 16 bases in between. This CDR3 is 13 amino acids long. The CDR3 sequence is CASWGGGAYGYTF. Here the CDR3 DNA reads TGTGCCAGTTGGGGTGGGGGGGCGTATGGCTACACCTTC.

The V call is TRBV3-1 (or the pseudogene TRBV3-2), the J call TRBJ1-3; possible D gene TRBD1, 6 bases. Germline-derived CDR1 and CDR2 are LGHDT and YNNKEL (reference sequence). With 5 bases removed from V and 0 bases from J, the gap between germline ends came to 8 bases. This CDR3 has 14 amino acids. The CDR3 sequence: CASSDRRSGNTIYF. In DNA, the CDR3 is TGTGCCAGCAGCGACAGGCGCTCTGGAAACACCATATATTTT.

The chain employs TRBV6-6 and TRBJ2-3; no firm D call. The CDR3 is 16 amino acids. From germline, CDR1 is MNHNY and CDR2 SVGAGI (reference sequence). Trimming removed 4 bases at V and 0 bases at J, with 14 bases between. The CDR3 bases are TGTGCCAGCAGTTGGACGACGGCACCTAGCACAGATACGCAGTATTTT. Translating gives CASSWTTAPSTDTQYF.

The V gene is TRBV19, the J gene TRBJ2-7; a possible D gene is TRBD1 (6 bases). Trimming shortened V by 3 bases and J by 0 bases, and 9 bases separated the two germline ends. The germline V gene encodes CDR1 LNHDA and CDR2 SQIVND (reference sequence). This CDR3 has 14 amino acids. The CDR3 DNA is TGTGCCAGTAGTATTTCGGACAGCTCCTACGAGCAGTACTTC. Translated: CASSISDSSYEQYF.

This rearrangement joins TRBV30 to TRBJ1-3, with a possible D match to TRBD1 (5 bases). V lost 3 bases and J lost 7, with 16 bases in between. CDR1 is GTSNPN, CDR2 SVGIG, per germline (reference sequence). This CDR3 is built from 14 residues. In DNA form, the CDR3 reads TGTGCCTGGAGCCTAGGGACCGCTGTGAACACCATATATTTT. Translating gives CAWSLGTAVNTIYF.